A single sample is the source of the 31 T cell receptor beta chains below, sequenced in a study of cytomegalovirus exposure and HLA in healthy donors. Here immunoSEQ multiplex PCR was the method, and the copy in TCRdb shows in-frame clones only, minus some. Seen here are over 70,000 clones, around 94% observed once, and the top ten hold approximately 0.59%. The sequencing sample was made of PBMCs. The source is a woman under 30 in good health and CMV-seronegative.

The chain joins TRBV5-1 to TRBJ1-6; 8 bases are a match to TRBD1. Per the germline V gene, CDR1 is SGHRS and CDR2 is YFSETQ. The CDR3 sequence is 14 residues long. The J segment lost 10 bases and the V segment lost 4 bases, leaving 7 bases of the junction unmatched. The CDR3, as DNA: TGCGCCAGCAGCCCGGGGGACAGGCACTCACCCCTCCACTTT. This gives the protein CASSPGDRHSPLHF. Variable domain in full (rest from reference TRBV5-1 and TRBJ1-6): KAGVTQTPRYLIKTRGQQVTLSCSPISGHRSVSWYQQTPGQGLQFLFEYFSETQRNKGNFPGRFSGRQFSNSRSEMNVSTLELGDSALYLCASSPGDRHSPLHFGNGTRLTVT.

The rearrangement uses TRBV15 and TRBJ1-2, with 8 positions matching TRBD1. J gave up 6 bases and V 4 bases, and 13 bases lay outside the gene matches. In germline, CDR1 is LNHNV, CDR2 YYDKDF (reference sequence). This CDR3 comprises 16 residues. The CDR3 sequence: CATSTGLGQGPHGYTF. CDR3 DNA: TGTGCCACCAGCACGGGCCTAGGACAGGGACCCCATGGCTACACCTTC. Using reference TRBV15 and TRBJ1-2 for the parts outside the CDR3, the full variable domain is DAMVIQNPRYQVTQFGKPVTLSCSQTLNHNVMYWYQQKSSQAPKLLFHYYDKDFNNEADTPDNFQSRRPNTSFCFLDIRSPGLGDTAMYLCATSTGLGQGPHGYTFGSGTRLTVV.

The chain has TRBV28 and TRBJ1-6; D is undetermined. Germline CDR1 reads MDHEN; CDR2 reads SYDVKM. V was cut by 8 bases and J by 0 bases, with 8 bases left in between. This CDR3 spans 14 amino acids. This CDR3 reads CASSKLSYNSPLHF. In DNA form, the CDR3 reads TGTGCCAGCTCTAAACTCTCCTATAATTCACCCCTCCACTTT.

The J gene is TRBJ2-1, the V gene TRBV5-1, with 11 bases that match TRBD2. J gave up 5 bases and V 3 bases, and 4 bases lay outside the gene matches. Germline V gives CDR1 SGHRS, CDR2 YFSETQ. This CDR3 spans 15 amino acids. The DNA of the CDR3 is TGCGCCAGCAGCTCTAGCGGGGGGACCCACAATGAGCAGTTCTTC. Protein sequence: CASSSSGGTHNEQFF.

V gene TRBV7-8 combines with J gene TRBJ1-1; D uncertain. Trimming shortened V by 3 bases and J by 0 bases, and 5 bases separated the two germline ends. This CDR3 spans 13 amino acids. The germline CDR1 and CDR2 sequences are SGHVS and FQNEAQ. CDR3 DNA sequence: TGTGCCAGCAGCTTTTCCGTGAACACTGAAGCTTTCTTT. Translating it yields CASSFSVNTEAFF.

CDR3 amino acids: CASSPRQSNMNTEAFF. CDR3 nucleotide sequence: TGTGCCAGCAGCCCCCGACAGAGTAACATGAACACTGAAGCTTTCTTT. This rearrangement joins TRBV9 to TRBJ1-1, with D possibly being TRBD1 (5 bases). The CDR3 contains 16 residues. V shed 4 bases and J shed 0 bases, with 16 bases lying between them. CDR1 is SGDLS and CDR2 is YYNGEE in the germline V gene.

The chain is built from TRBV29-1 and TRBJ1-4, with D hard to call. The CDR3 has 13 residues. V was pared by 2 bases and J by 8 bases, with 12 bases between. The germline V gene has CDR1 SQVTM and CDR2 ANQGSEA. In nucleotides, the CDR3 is TGCAGCGTTGAAAGGACTCCCGGAGAAAAACTGTTTTTT. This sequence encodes CSVERTPGEKLFF. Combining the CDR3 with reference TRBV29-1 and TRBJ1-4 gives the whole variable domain SAVISQKPSRDICQRGTSLTIQCQVDSQVTMMFWYRQQPGQSLTLIATANQGSEATYESGFVIDKFPISRPNLTFSTLTVSNMSPEDSSIYLCSVERTPGEKLFFGSGTQLSVL.

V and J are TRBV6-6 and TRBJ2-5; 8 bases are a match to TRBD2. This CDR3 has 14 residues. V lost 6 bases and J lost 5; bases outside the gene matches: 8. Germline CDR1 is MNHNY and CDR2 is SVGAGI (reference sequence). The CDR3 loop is CASSRGLARETQYF. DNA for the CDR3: TGTGCCAGCAGCCGTGGACTAGCCCGGGAGACCCAGTACTTC.

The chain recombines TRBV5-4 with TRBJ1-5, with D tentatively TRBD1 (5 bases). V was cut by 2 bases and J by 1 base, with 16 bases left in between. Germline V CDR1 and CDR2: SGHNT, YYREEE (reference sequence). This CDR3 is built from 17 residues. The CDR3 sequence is CASSLGQGGISNQPQHF. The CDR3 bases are TGTGCCAGCAGCTTAGGGCAGGGAGGAATAAGCAATCAGCCCCAGCATTTT.

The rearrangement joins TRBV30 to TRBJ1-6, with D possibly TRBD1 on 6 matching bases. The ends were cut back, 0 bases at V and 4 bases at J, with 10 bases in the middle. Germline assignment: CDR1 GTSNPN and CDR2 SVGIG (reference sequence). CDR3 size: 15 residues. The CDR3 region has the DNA TGTGCCTGGAGTGTTCTGGACAGATATAATTCACCCCTCCACTTT. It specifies CAWSVLDRYNSPLHF. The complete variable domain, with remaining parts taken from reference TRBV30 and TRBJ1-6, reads SQTIHQWPATLVQPVGSPLSLECTVEGTSNPNLYWYRQAAGRGLQLLFYSVGIGQISSEVPQNLSASRPQDRQFILSSKKLLLSDSGFYLCAWSVLDRYNSPLHFGNGTRLTVT.

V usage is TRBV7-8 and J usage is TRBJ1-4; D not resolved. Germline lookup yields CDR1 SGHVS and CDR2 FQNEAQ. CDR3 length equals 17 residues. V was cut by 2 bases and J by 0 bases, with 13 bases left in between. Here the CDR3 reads CASSLRLEVATNEKLFF. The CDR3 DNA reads TGTGCCAGCAGCTTACGATTGGAGGTTGCAACTAATGAAAAACTGTTTTTT.

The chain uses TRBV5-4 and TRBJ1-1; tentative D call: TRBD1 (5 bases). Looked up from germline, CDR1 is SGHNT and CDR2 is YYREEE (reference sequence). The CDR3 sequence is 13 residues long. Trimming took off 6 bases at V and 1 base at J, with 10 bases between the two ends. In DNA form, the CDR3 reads TGTGCCAGCACCCGACAGACGAACACTGAAGCTTTCTTT. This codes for CASTRQTNTEAFF.

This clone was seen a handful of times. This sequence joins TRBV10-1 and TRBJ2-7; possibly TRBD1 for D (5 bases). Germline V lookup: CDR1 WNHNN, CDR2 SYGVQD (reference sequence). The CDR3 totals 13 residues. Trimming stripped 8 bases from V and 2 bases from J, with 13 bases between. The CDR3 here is CASQWGWTYEQYF. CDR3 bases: TGCGCCAGCCAGTGGGGCTGGACCTACGAGCAGTACTTC.

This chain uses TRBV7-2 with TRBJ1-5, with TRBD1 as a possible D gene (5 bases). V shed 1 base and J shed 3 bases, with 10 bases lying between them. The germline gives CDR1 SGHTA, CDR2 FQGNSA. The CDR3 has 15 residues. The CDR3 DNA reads TGTGCCAGCAGCTTAGACTCAGGGTACAATCAGCCCCAGCATTTT. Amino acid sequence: CASSLDSGYNQPQHF.

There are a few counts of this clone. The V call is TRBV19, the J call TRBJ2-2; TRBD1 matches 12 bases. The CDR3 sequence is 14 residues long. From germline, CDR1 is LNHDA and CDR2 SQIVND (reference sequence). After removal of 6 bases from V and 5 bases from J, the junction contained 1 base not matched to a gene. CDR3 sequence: CASRGQGATGELFF. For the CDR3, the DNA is TGTGCCAGTAGGGGACAGGGGGCGACCGGGGAGCTGTTTTTT.

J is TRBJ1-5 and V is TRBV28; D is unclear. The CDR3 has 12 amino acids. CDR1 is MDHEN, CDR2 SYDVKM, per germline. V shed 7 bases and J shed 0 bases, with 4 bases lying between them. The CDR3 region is CASTYSNQPQHF. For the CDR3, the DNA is TGTGCCAGCACGTATAGCAATCAGCCCCAGCATTTT.

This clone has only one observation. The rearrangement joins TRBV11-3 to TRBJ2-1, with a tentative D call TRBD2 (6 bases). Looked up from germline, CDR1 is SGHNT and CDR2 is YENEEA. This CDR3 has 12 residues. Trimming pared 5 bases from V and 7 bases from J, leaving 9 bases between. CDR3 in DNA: TGTGCCAGCAGCGCCAGCGGGAATGAGCAGTTCTTC. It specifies CASSASGNEQFF.

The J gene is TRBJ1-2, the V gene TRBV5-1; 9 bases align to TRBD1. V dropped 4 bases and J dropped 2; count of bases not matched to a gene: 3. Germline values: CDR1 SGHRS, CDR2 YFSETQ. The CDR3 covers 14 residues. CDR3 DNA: TGCGCCAGCAGCGTGGACAGGGGAAACTATGGCTACACCTTC. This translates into CASSVDRGNYGYTF.

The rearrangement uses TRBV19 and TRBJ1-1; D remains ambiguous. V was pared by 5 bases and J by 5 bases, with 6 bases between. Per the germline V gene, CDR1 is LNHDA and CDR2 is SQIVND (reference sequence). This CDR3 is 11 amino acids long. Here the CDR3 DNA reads TGTGCCAGTAGTGAGTGGACTGAAGCTTTCTTT. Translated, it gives CASSEWTEAFF.

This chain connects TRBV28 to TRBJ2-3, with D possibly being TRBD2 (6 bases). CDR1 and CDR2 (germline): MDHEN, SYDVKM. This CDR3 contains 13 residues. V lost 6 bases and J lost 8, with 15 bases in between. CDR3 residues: CASSLRMGGTQYF. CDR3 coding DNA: TGTGCCAGCAGCCTTCGGATGGGAGGTACGCAGTATTTT.

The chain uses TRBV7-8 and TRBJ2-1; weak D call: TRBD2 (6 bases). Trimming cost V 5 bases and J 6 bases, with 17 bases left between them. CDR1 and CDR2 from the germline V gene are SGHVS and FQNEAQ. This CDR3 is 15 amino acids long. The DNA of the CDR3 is TGTGCCAGCAGCCATTCTGGGACTGGTCGCAATGAGCAGTTCTTC. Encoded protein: CASSHSGTGRNEQFF.

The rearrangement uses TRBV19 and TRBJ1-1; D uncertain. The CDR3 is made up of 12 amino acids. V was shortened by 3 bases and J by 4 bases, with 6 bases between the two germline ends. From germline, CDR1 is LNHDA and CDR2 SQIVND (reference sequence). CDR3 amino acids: CASSIRPTEAFF. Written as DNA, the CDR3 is TGTGCCAGTAGTATCCGTCCCACTGAAGCTTTCTTT.

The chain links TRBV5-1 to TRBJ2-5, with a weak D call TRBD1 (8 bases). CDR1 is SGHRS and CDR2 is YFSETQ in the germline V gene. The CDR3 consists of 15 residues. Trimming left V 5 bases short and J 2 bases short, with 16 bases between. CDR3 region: CASRGAQGGQETQYF. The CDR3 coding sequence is TGCGCCAGCAGAGGGGCACAGGGGGGGCAAGAGACCCAGTACTTC.

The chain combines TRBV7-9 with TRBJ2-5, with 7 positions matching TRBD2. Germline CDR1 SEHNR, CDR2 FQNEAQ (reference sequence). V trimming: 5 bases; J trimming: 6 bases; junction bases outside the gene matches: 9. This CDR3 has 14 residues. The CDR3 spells CASSATGLEQTQYF. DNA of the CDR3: TGTGCCAGCAGCGCCACTGGACTAGAACAGACCCAGTACTTC.

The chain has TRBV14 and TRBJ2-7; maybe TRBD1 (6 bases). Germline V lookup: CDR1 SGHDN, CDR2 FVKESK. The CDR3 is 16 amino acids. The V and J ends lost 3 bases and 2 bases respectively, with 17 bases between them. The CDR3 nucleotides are TGTGCCAGCAGCCAGCTAGGACAGACTCGAACCTACGAGCAGTACTTC. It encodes CASSQLGQTRTYEQYF.

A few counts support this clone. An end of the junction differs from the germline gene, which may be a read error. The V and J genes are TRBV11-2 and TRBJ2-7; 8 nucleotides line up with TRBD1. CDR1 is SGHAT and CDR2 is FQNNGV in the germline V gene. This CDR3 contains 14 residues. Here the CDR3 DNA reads TGTGCCAGCAGCGAAAGCCGCGGCTCTCGGACAGGGAACTTC. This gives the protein CASSESRGSRTGNF.

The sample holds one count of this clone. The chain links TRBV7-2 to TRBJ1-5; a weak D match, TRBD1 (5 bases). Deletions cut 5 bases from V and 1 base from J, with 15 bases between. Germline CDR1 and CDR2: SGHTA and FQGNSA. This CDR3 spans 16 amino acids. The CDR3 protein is CASSVQGGMSNQPQHF. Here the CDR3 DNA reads TGTGCCAGCAGCGTCCAGGGAGGTATGAGCAATCAGCCCCAGCATTTT. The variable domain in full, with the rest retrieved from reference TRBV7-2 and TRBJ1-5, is GAGVSQSPSNKVTEKGKDVELRCDPISGHTALYWYRQSLGQGLEFLIYFQGNSAPDKSGLPSDRFSAERTGGSVSTLTIQRTQQEDSAVYLCASSVQGGMSNQPQHFGDGTRLSIL.

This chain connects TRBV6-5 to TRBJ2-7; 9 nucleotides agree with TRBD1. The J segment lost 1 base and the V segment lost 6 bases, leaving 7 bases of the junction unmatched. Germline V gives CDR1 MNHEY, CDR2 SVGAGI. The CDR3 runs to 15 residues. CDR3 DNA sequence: TGTGCCAGCAGACCACAGGGGGCTGTGTCCTACGAGCAGTACTTC. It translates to CASRPQGAVSYEQYF.

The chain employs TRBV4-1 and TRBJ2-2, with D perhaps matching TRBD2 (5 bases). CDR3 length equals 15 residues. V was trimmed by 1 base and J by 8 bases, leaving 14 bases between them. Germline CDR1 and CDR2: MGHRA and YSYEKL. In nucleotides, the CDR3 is TGCGCCAGCAGCCAAGGACCTAAATCGGGGGGGGAGCTGTTTTTT. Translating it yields CASSQGPKSGGELFF.

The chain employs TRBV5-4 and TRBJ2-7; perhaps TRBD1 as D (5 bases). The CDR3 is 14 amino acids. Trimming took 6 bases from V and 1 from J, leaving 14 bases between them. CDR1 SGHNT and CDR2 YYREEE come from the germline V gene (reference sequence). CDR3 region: CASTIQGASYEQYF. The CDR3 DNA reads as TGTGCCAGCACCATTCAAGGGGCGTCCTACGAGCAGTACTTC.

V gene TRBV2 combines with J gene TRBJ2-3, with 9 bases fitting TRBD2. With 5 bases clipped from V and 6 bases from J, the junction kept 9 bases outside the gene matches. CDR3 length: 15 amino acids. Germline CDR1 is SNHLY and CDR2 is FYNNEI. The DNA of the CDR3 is TGTGCCAGCAGTAGCATGCGGGGGGGCCTCGATACGCAGTATTTT. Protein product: CASSSMRGGLDTQYF.